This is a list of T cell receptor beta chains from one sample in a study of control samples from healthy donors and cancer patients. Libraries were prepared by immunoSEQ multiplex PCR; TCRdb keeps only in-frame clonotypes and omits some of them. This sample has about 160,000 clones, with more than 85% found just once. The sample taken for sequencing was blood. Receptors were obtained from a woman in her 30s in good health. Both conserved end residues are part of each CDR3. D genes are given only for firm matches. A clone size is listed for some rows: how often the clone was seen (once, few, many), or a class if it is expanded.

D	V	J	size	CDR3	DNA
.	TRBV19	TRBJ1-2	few	CAARGGHGYTF	TGTGCCGCGAGGGGGGGGCATGGCTACACCTTC
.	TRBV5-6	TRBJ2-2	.	CASSFAGEGTGELFF	TGTGCCAGCAGCTTCGCAGGGGAGGGGACCGGGGAGCTGTTTTTT
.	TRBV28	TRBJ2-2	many	CASSFAQVTGELFF	TGTGCCAGCAGTTTTGCGCAGGTCACCGGGGAGCTGTTTTTT
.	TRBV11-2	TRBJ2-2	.	CASSSLEGPGNTGELFF	TGTGCCAGCAGCTCCCTAGAGGGCCCTGGAAACACCGGGGAGCTGTTTTTT
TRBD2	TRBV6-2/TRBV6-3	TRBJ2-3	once	CASSPYPEASGTTDTQYF	TGTGCCAGCAGTCCATACCCTGAGGCTAGCGGTACCACAGATACGCAGTATTTT
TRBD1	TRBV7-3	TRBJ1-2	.	CASSPGGENGYTF	TGTGCCAGCAGCCCAGGGGGGGAGAATGGCTACACCTTC
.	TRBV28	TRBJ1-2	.	CASRTQTLFYGYTF	TGTGCCAGCAGGACTCAGACCCTTTTCTATGGCTACACCTTC
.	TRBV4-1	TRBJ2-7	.	CASSQERSYEQYF	TGCGCCAGCAGCCAAGAAAGGTCCTACGAGCAGTACTTC
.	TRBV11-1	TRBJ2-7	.	CASSLEPVGVSEQYF	TGTGCCAGCAGCTTAGAGCCGGTTGGGGTATCCGAGCAGTACTTC
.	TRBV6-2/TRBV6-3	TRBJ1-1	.	CASSYLGGRQKNTEAFF	TGTGCCAGCAGTTACCTCGGGGGGAGGCAGAAGAACACTGAAGCTTTCTTT
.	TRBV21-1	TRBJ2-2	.	CASSKEGLAGEAGELFF	TGTGCCAGCAGCAAAGAAGGACTGGCGGGAGAAGCCGGGGAGCTGTTTTTT
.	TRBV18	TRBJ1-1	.	CASSQGPRTASGAEAFF	TGTGCCAGCTCACAGGGGCCAAGGACCGCATCAGGAGCTGAAGCTTTCTTT
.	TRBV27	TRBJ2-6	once	CASSFLGWGANVLTF	TGTGCCAGCAGTTTCTTGGGGTGGGGGGCCAACGTCCTGACTTTC
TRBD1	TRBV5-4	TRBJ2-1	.	CASSVRTGGPYNEQFF	TGTGCCAGCAGCGTACGGACAGGGGGCCCCTACAATGAGCAGTTCTTC
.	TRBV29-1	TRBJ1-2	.	CSVERIYGYTF	TGCAGCGTAGAGAGGATCTATGGCTACACCTTC
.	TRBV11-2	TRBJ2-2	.	CASSPNWELFF	TGTGCCAGCAGCCCCAACTGGGAGCTGTTTTTT
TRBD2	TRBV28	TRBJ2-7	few	CASFSTSGVYEQYF	TGTGCCAGCTTCTCGACTAGCGGAGTCTACGAGCAGTACTTC
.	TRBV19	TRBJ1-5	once	CASNDGDQPQHF	TGTGCCAGTAATGACGGGGACCAGCCCCAGCATTTT
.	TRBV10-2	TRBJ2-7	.	CASSDGGAYEQYF	TGCGCCAGCAGTGATGGAGGGGCCTACGAGCAGTACTTC
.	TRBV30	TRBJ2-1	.	CAWSVGTDNEQFF	TGTGCCTGGAGTGTAGGGACGGACAATGAGCAGTTCTTC
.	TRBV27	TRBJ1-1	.	CASRIGGNTEAFF	TGTGCCAGCAGAATAGGGGGGAACACTGAAGCTTTCTTT
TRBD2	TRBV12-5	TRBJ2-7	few	CASGRDYFEQYF	TGTGCTAGTGGTAGGGACTATTTCGAGCAGTACTTC
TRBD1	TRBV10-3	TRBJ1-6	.	CAISEGTGEMSPLHF	TGTGCCATCAGTGAAGGGACAGGGGAAATGTCACCCCTCCACTTT
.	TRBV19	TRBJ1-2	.	CASRGEGIYGYTF	TGTGCCAGTCGGGGTGAGGGGATCTATGGCTACACCTTC
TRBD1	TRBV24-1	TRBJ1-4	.	CATSDPGGEKLFF	TGTGCCACCAGTGACCCAGGGGGAGAAAAACTGTTTTTT
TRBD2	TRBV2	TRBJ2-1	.	CASTLWGGNNEQFF	TGTGCCAGCACCCTCTGGGGAGGGAACAATGAGCAGTTCTTC
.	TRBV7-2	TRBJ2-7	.	CASSLVAASEQYF	TGTGCCAGCAGCTTAGTAGCAGCGTCCGAGCAGTACTTC
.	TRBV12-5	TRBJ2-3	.	CASGLARAGPDTQYF	TGTGCTAGTGGTTTGGCAAGAGCCGGGCCAGATACGCAGTATTTT
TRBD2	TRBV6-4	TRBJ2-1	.	CASSDGAGGGYNEQFF	TGTGCCAGCAGTGATGGAGCGGGAGGAGGCTACAATGAGCAGTTCTTC
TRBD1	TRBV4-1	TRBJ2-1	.	CASSQDPGQGNEQFF	TGCGCCAGCAGCCAAGATCCGGGACAGGGCAATGAGCAGTTCTTC
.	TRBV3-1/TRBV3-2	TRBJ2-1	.	CASSQAWATYNEQFF	TGTGCCAGCAGCCAAGCCTGGGCCACCTACAATGAGCAGTTCTTC
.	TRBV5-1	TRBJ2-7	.	CASSPLGGPHEQYF	TGCGCCAGCAGCCCGCTGGGGGGCCCCCACGAGCAGTACTTC
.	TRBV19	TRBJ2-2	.	CASSIGQGSTGELFF	TGTGCCAGTAGTATTGGTCAGGGAAGCACCGGGGAGCTGTTTTTT
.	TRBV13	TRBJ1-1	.	CASSEGVGVAFF	TGTGCCAGCAGCGAGGGGGTCGGGGTCGCTTTCTTT
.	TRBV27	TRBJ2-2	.	CASRHPRIANTGELFF	TGTGCCAGCAGGCATCCACGAATTGCGAACACCGGGGAGCTGTTTTTT
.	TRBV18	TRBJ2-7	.	CASSDPGPSYEQYF	TGTGCCAGCTCAGATCCCGGGCCCTCCTACGAGCAGTACTTC
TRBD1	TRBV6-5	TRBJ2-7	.	CASRTGAPYEQYF	TGTGCCAGCAGAACAGGGGCACCCTACGAGCAGTACTTC
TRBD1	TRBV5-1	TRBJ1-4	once	CASSLALQGAEEKLFF	TGCGCCAGCAGCTTGGCCCTACAGGGGGCGGAGGAAAAACTGTTTTTT
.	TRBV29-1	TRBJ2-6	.	CSAVDREPSGANVLTF	TGCAGCGCCGTGGACAGAGAACCCTCTGGGGCCAACGTCCTGACTTTC
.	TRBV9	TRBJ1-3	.	CASSVTGNTIYF	TGTGCCAGCAGCGTAACGGGAAACACCATATATTTT
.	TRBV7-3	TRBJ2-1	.	CASSNRGGEQFF	TGTGCCAGCAGCAACAGGGGAGGAGAGCAGTTCTTC
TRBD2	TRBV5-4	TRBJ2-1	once	CAWDRMGLPNNEQFF	TGTGCCTGGGACCGCATGGGACTACCAAACAATGAGCAGTTCTTC
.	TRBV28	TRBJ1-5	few	CASSSPFSNQPQHF	TGTGCCAGCAGTTCTCCGTTTAGCAATCAGCCCCAGCATTTT
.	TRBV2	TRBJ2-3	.	CASRGFWGYTQYF	TGTGCCAGCAGGGGGTTCTGGGGGTATACGCAGTATTTT
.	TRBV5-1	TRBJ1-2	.	CASSLVGYSGYTF	TGCGCCAGCAGCTTGGTAGGGTATAGTGGCTACACCTTC
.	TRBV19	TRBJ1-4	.	CATYGPQGEKLFF	TGTGCCACTTACGGGCCTCAGGGAGAAAAACTGTTTTTT
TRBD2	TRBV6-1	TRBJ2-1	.	CASSDGITRASGRNEQFF	TGTGCCAGCAGTGACGGGATCACGAGGGCTAGCGGGAGGAATGAGCAGTTCTTC
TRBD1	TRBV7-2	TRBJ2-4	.	CASSPPPGQPRTIQYF	TGTGCCAGCAGCCCCCCTCCGGGACAGCCAAGGACCATTCAGTACTTC
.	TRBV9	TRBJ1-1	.	CASSGGLIAEAFF	TGTGCCAGCAGCGGGGGGCTAATCGCTGAAGCTTTCTTT
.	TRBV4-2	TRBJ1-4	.	CASSQGARGNEKLFF	TGTGCCAGCAGCCAAGGGGCCCGAGGCAATGAAAAACTGTTTTTT
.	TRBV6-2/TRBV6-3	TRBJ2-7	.	CASSYAGGLYEQYF	TGTGCCAGCAGTTACGCAGGGGGACTCTACGAGCAGTACTTC
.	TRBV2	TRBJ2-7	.	CASRGDGAREQYF	TGTGCCAGCAGGGGGGACGGCGCTAGGGAGCAGTACTTC
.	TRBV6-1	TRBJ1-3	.	CASSEPAPSFSGNTIYF	TGTGCCAGCAGTGAACCTGCGCCTTCTTTCTCTGGAAACACCATATATTTT